The sequence of this T cell receptor (beta chain) was determined in a study of T cells after yellow fever vaccination. For TCR, cDNA came from 5'RACE template switching, which added a universal primer site and UMIs. TCRdb ran MiXCR on the 5' RACE reads and lists one entry per CDR3 protein. This sample has approximately 85,000 distinct CDR3 sequences, with roughly 15% found just once. V trimming: 4 bases; J trimming: 7 bases; junction bases outside the gene matches: 3. This CDR3 is built from 13 residues. The study's findings and limits: Weaker, the secondary response peaked sooner, at day 5 versus 15.

The V and J genes are TRBV12-3 or TRBV12-4 and TRBJ2-1; TRBD2 agrees at 8 bases. This TCR was sampled from a young man who received the YFV17D yellow fever vaccine. The starting material was CD8+ T cells not binding an NS4B(214-222) dextramer, sorted from PBMCs, obtained less than 25 days after the first yellow fever vaccination. The CDR3 region is CASSSSGGNEQFF. In DNA, the CDR3 is TGTGCCAGCAGTTCCTCGGGGGGGAATGAGCAGTTCTTC.